What follows are 14 T cell receptor beta chains derived from one specimen sequenced in a study of T cells in Graves' hyperthyroidism and ophthalmopathy. The CDR3 regions of TCR beta were amplified from RNA transcripts. Carried out on the TCR CDR3, a first-round RT-PCR used the HTBI primer set. TCRdb called the multiplex PCR reads again in MiXCR, with one record for every CDR3 protein. The repertoire includes about 700,000 distinct CDR3 sequences, approximately 42% of them detected once, and less than 9% sits in the top ten. The sample was peripheral blood or thyroid tissue (not recorded which). These receptor sequences come from an adult man with Graves' disease, either hyperthyroidism or ophthalmopathy (not recorded which).

This clonotype was recorded many times. Here the CDR3 reads CASSIRENEKLFF. The CDR3 coding sequence is TGTGCCAGTAGTATCCGGGAGAATGAAAAACTGTTTTTT. The J gene is TRBJ1-4, the V gene TRBV19; D not resolved. Germline CDR1 and CDR2: LNHDA and SQIVND (reference sequence). The CDR3 spans 13 residues. The germline V and J ends were trimmed by 3 bases and 5 bases, with 7 bases remaining between them.

The chain uses TRBV29-1 and TRBJ1-4, with a tentative D call TRBD1 (5 bases). Deletions cut 3 bases from V and 10 bases from J, with 9 bases between. CDR3 length equals 11 residues. Germline V gene lookup returns CDR1 SQVTM and CDR2 ANQGSEA. The CDR3 nucleotides read TGCAGCGTTGAGAGGGGTGGAAAACTGTTTTTT. As protein: CSVERGGKLFF.

This clonotype was seen just once. The rearrangement uses TRBV7-2 and TRBJ1-5; 11 bases are shared with TRBD1. Germline trimming cut 5 bases from V and 6 bases from J; bases unmatched to any gene: 6. Per germline, CDR1 SGHTA and CDR2 FQGNSA. This CDR3 is built from 15 residues. For the CDR3, the DNA is TGTGCCAGCAGCAGGACAGGGGGCAGGTGTCAGCCCCAGCATTTT. Its protein is CASSRTGGRCQPQHF.

V usage is TRBV24-1 and J usage is TRBJ2-6, with D hard to call. Germline CDR1 is KGHDR and CDR2 is SFDVKD. Trimming stripped 3 bases from V and 4 bases from J, with 6 bases between. There are 14 residues in the CDR3. DNA for the CDR3: TGTGCCACCAGTGATGCGGACGGGGCCAACGTCCTGACTTTC. It encodes CATSDADGANVLTF.

The V and J genes are TRBV2 and TRBJ1-4; 10 bases map to TRBD1. The CDR3 extends over 16 amino acids. CDR1 is SNHLY and CDR2 is FYNNEI in the germline V gene. Trimming cost V 6 bases and J 7 bases; bases outside gene matches: 11. The CDR3 here is CASSPGTGDQVEKLFF. CDR3 bases: TGTGCCAGCAGCCCCGGGACAGGGGATCAGGTTGAAAAACTGTTTTTT.

The chain joins TRBV7-8 to TRBJ2-5; 7 bases match TRBD1. Germline lookup yields CDR1 SGHVS and CDR2 FQNEAQ. V was clipped by 0 bases and J by 2 bases; unmatched bases: 3. This CDR3 comprises 15 residues. CDR3 coding DNA: TGTGCCAGCAGCTTAGCGGGACAGAGTCAAGAGACCCAGTACTTC. Its translation is CASSLAGQSQETQYF.

In its sample, this clonotype was seen a few times. V usage is TRBV7-8 and J usage is TRBJ1-1, with 7 positions matching TRBD1. Germline CDR1 is SGHVS and CDR2 is FQNEAQ. V gave up 2 bases and J gave up 3 bases; unmatched junction bases: 3. The CDR3 is 14 amino acids. The CDR3 reads CASSLLGQYTEAFF. DNA for the CDR3: TGTGCCAGCAGCTTACTGGGACAGTACACTGAAGCTTTCTTT.

This clonotype was detected ten times or more. The chain links TRBV2 to TRBJ2-7, with 12 bases identical to TRBD1. The V segment lost 4 bases and the J segment 5 bases; nucleotides outside the gene matches: 3. CDR1 and CDR2 (germline): SNHLY, FYNNEI. This CDR3 region has 14 residues. The CDR3 spells CASSGGQGADEQYF. The CDR3 DNA reads as TGTGCCAGCAGTGGGGGACAGGGGGCGGACGAGCAGTACTTC.

In DNA, the CDR3 is TGTGCCAGCAGTTTCCAGGACAGGGGGCTTCAGCCCCAGCATTTT. Its translation is CASSFQDRGLQPQHF. V is TRBV12-3 or TRBV12-4 and J is TRBJ1-5, with TRBD1 matching 11 bases. The CDR3 sequence is 15 residues long. Trimming took 3 bases from V and 6 from J; bases not matched to a gene: 4.

The genes are TRBV5-1 and TRBJ1-5; D is unclear. In germline, CDR1 is SGHRS, CDR2 YFSETQ. Deletions cut 0 bases from V and 5 bases from J, with 12 bases between. This CDR3 comprises 15 residues. Here the CDR3 reads CASSLAGQRDQPQHF. The CDR3, as DNA: TGCGCCAGCAGCTTGGCCGGGCAGAGGGATCAGCCCCAGCATTTT.

This rearrangement joins TRBV12-3 or TRBV12-4 to TRBJ2-2; 8 bases align to TRBD2. The CDR3 extends over 17 amino acids. V was clipped by 6 bases and J by 4 bases; unmatched bases: 13. CDR3 loop: CASSLTPGGGPTGELFF. For the CDR3, the DNA is TGTGCCAGCAGCTTAACCCCCGGGGGGGGCCCCACCGGGGAGCTGTTTTTT.

Notes on this clonotype: Since a much larger clone is just one base distant, this may be a read error. The rearrangement links TRBV20-1 to TRBJ2-7; 7 nucleotides match TRBD1. CDR3 size: 13 residues. CDR1 DFQATT and CDR2 SNEGSKA come from the germline V gene (reference sequence). The V gene end was trimmed by 1 base and the J gene end by 4 bases; junction bases not matched to a gene: 4. CDR3 residues: CSARVGTAYEQYF. CDR3 in DNA: TGCAGTGCTAGAGTGGGGACAGCATACGAGCAGTACTTC.

The J gene is TRBJ2-7, the V gene TRBV5-1; 14 bases map to TRBD2. CDR1 and CDR2 from the germline V gene are SGHRS and YFSETQ. The V segment lost 0 bases and the J segment 6 bases; nucleotides outside the gene matches: 5. CDR3 size: 16 residues. Here the CDR3 DNA reads TGCGCCAGCAGCTTGGGTCCGGGACTAGCGGGAGTCGAGCAGTACTTC. It encodes CASSLGPGLAGVEQYF.

The gene calls are TRBV20-1 and TRBJ2-2; no reliable D call. Trimming left V 0 bases short and J 1 base short, with 12 bases between. There are 16 residues in the CDR3. Germline lookup yields CDR1 DFQATT and CDR2 SNEGSKA (reference sequence). The CDR3 nucleotides read TGCAGTGCTAGAGATGTTCGGCAGGTGAACACCGGGGAGCTGTTTTTT. Translating gives CSARDVRQVNTGELFF.